One and the same sample provided the 27 T cell receptor beta chains below, sequenced in a study of T cell responses to AZD1222 COVID-19 vaccine. Here immunoSEQ multiplex PCR was the method, and the copy in TCRdb shows in-frame clones only, minus some. This table holds some 120,000 clones, approximately 88% found once. The sample in question was peripheral blood, obtained on day 0 of MenACWY control vaccination. These receptors all come from an adult in good health.

This sequence joins TRBV5-1 and TRBJ2-5; 9 nucleotides match TRBD2. With 4 bases clipped from V and 3 bases from J, the junction kept 4 bases outside the gene matches. The CDR3 runs 14 residues. Per the germline V gene, CDR1 is SGHRS and CDR2 is YFSETQ. The DNA for the CDR3 is TGCGCCAGCAGCGTTAGCGGGAGAGAAGAGACCCAGTACTTC. Protein product: CASSVSGREETQYF.

This clone is medium-sized within its sample. V gene TRBV28 combines with J gene TRBJ2-1, with 9 positions matching TRBD2. J gave up 4 bases and V 3 bases, and 4 bases lay outside the gene matches. Germline V gives CDR1 MDHEN, CDR2 SYDVKM. The CDR3 totals 15 residues. The CDR3, as DNA: TGTGCCAGCAGTTTGGAAGCGGGAGGATACAATGAGCAGTTCTTC. It specifies CASSLEAGGYNEQFF.

This sequence joins TRBV28 and TRBJ2-1; TRBD2 aligns across 7 bases. The V gene's germline CDR1 is MDHEN and CDR2 SYDVKM. The CDR3 runs 15 residues. V trimming: 3 bases; J trimming: 4 bases; junction bases outside the gene matches: 6. CDR3 amino acids: CASSFMGEGYNEQFF. The CDR3 DNA sequence: TGTGCCAGCAGTTTTATGGGGGAGGGTTACAATGAGCAGTTCTTC.

The rearrangement joins TRBV25-1 to TRBJ2-3; D not resolved. Trimming removed 4 bases at V and 0 bases at J, with 2 bases between. The CDR3 has 12 residues. Germline V CDR1 and CDR2: MGHDK, SYGVNS. CDR3 loop: CASSVSTDTQYF. The CDR3 bases are TGTGCCAGCAGTGTCAGCACAGATACGCAGTATTTT.

A single count supports this clone. This rearrangement joins TRBV28 to TRBJ1-2; no clear D. V was trimmed by 2 bases and J by 5 bases, leaving 9 bases between them. This CDR3 comprises 13 residues. Germline-derived CDR1 and CDR2 are MDHEN and SYDVKM. The chain's CDR3 is CASSLRRVYGYTF. CDR3 sequence (DNA): TGTGCCAGCAGTTTAAGGAGGGTTTATGGCTACACCTTC.

This rearrangement joins TRBV6-5 to TRBJ1-6; no reliable D call. Germline lookup yields CDR1 MNHEY and CDR2 SVGAGI. The V end lost 8 bases, the J end lost 3 bases, and 14 bases lay between the germline ends. The CDR3 covers 15 residues. The CDR3 bases are TGTGCCAGCGGGGAACAGAGCTTCTATAATTCACCCCTCCACTTT. This translates into CASGEQSFYNSPLHF.

This rearrangement joins TRBV4-1 to TRBJ1-3, with TRBD1 matching 7 bases. CDR1 is MGHRA and CDR2 is YSYEKL in the germline V gene. The CDR3 is made up of 14 amino acids. The trim removed 4 bases at V and 2 bases at J, leaving 2 bases unmatched. The CDR3 coding sequence is TGCGCCAGCAGCCTCGGGACAGCTGGAAACACCATATATTTT. Its protein product is CASSLGTAGNTIYF.

This sequence joins TRBV7-9 and TRBJ2-7; the match to TRBD1 covers 7 bases. CDR1 is SEHNR, CDR2 FQNEAQ, per germline (reference sequence). The V gene end was trimmed by 6 bases and the J gene end by 6 bases; junction bases not matched to a gene: 14. The CDR3 has 15 residues. CDR3 bases: TGTGCCAGCAGGGCACGACAGGGTAACTATGGCGAGCAGTACTTC. Protein sequence: CASRARQGNYGEQYF.

The chain joins TRBV5-6 to TRBJ2-1; TRBD1 aligns across 9 bases. Germline assignment: CDR1 SGHDT and CDR2 YYEEEE. This CDR3 comprises 16 residues. The V and J ends lost 4 bases and 8 bases, in that order; junction bases with no gene match: 13. The CDR3 loop reads CASSPRTGAPLDEQFF. Written as DNA, the CDR3 is TGTGCCAGCAGCCCTCGGACAGGGGCGCCACTAGATGAGCAGTTCTTC.

The count of this clone is one. This chain uses TRBV2 with TRBJ2-7; possible D gene TRBD2, 5 bases. Trimming took 6 bases from V and 4 from J, leaving 16 bases between them. This CDR3 has 14 amino acids. CDR1 and CDR2 from the germline V gene are SNHLY and FYNNEI. CDR3 coding DNA: TGTGCCAGCAGAGAGAGGGAGACCAATTACGAGCAGTACTTC. It specifies CASRERETNYEQYF.

This clone was detected only once. V gene TRBV9 combines with J gene TRBJ2-5, with D unclear. Germline values: CDR1 SGDLS, CDR2 YYNGEE. The CDR3 covers 12 residues. The ends were cut back, 4 bases at V and 3 bases at J, with 7 bases in the middle. CDR3: CASSTPEETQYF. CDR3 DNA: TGTGCCAGCAGCACCCCCGAAGAGACCCAGTACTTC.

The gene calls are TRBV5-1 and TRBJ1-2; D might be TRBD1 (6 bases). The CDR3 runs 13 residues. Germline V gene data show CDR1 as SGHRS and CDR2 as YFSETQ. Trimming removed 3 bases from V and 4 bases from J, with 10 bases in between. The CDR3 protein is CASSSEGGYGYTF. CDR3 DNA: TGCGCCAGCAGCTCAGAAGGGGGCTATGGCTACACCTTC.

V is TRBV24-1 and J is TRBJ1-5; D may be TRBD1 (6 bases). The germline V and J ends were trimmed by 7 bases and 1 base, with 10 bases remaining between them. Germline V gene lookup returns CDR1 KGHDR and CDR2 SFDVKD. The CDR3 runs 14 residues. The CDR3 sequence is CATSPDRSNQPQHF. CDR3 in DNA: TGTGCCACCAGCCCGGACAGAAGCAATCAGCCCCAGCATTTT.

There are a few counts of this clone. The rearrangement links TRBV28 to TRBJ1-6; the D gene is possibly TRBD1 (6 bases). CDR1 and CDR2 from the germline V gene are MDHEN and SYDVKM. The CDR3 consists of 15 residues. V gave up 4 bases and J gave up 8 bases, with 15 bases separating them. The chain's CDR3 is CASSSPQGLHSPLHF. CDR3 DNA: TGTGCCAGCAGTTCACCTCAGGGGCTGCATTCACCCCTCCACTTT.

CDR3 DNA sequence: TGTGCCAGCAGGGGGGTATACGGTCGGACAGATACGCAGTATTTT. It yields the protein CASRGVYGRTDTQYF. The chain recombines TRBV6-5 with TRBJ2-3; TRBD1 or TRBD2 may be the D gene (5 bases each). This CDR3 is built from 15 residues. Looked up from germline, CDR1 is MNHEY and CDR2 is SVGAGI. Trimming stripped 6 bases from V and 3 bases from J, with 16 bases between.

V gene TRBV28 combines with J gene TRBJ2-4; a weak D match, TRBD1 (5 bases). Trimming cost V 8 bases and J 3 bases, with 5 bases left between them. CDR3 length: 11 residues. The germline CDR1 and CDR2 sequences are MDHEN and SYDVKM. The CDR3 nucleotides read TGTGCCAGCGGACACAAAAACATTCAGTACTTC. It specifies CASGHKNIQYF.

The rearrangement links TRBV4-1 to TRBJ2-7; 11 bases fit TRBD2. The CDR3 contains 16 residues. V shed 2 bases, J shed 2 bases, and the junction held 5 bases outside the gene matches. The germline V gene has CDR1 MGHRA and CDR2 YSYEKL. This chain's CDR3 is CASSQLLAGATYEQYF. CDR3 DNA: TGCGCCAGCAGCCAATTACTAGCGGGGGCGACCTACGAGCAGTACTTC.

A single count supports this clone. V usage is TRBV28 and J usage is TRBJ2-7; tentatively, D is TRBD1 (5 bases). The CDR3 is 17 amino acids. Germline CDR1 is MDHEN and CDR2 is SYDVKM. Trimming cost V 3 bases and J 0 bases, with 18 bases left between them. The CDR3 nucleotides are TGTGCCAGCAGTTTTTCCGGGCGACAGTATCCCTCCTACGAGCAGTACTTC. It specifies CASSFSGRQYPSYEQYF.

The CDR3 sequence is CASSHRAMDTIYF. The CDR3 region has the DNA TGTGCCAGCAGCCACAGGGCCATGGACACCATATATTTT. This chain joins TRBV3-1 (or the pseudogene TRBV3-2) and TRBJ1-3, with D maybe TRBD1 (5 bases). CDR3 length: 13 amino acids. Germline assignment: CDR1 LGHDT and CDR2 YNNKEL (reference sequence). Trimming pared 3 bases from V and 8 bases from J, leaving 11 bases between.

The V and J genes are TRBV30 and TRBJ2-7; the match to TRBD2 covers 7 bases. J was trimmed by 5 bases and V by 2 bases; bases with no gene match: 6. The CDR3 is 13 residues long. CDR1 is GTSNPN and CDR2 is SVGIG in the germline V gene (reference sequence). Written as DNA, the CDR3 is TGTGCCTGGAGTAAGCAGGGAGGGCACGAGCAGTACTTC. As protein: CAWSKQGGHEQYF.

The rearrangement joins TRBV30 to TRBJ1-4; the D is unclear. V lost 0 bases and J lost 5, with 10 bases in between. Germline V CDR1 and CDR2: GTSNPN, SVGIG (reference sequence). There are 14 residues in the CDR3. The CDR3 coding sequence is TGTGCCTGGAGTGTAGCACTGAGAAATGAAAAACTGTTTTTT. It specifies CAWSVALRNEKLFF.

V usage is TRBV28 and J usage is TRBJ1-3; D call uncertain. V was shortened by 5 bases and J by 3 bases, with 17 bases between the two germline ends. The CDR3 covers 16 residues. Germline values: CDR1 MDHEN, CDR2 SYDVKM. The CDR3, as DNA: TGTGCCAGCAGTCTCCCCGCCGTGCCTGGTGGAAACACCATATATTTT. Its protein product is CASSLPAVPGGNTIYF.

The V gene is TRBV7-9, the J gene TRBJ1-1; TRBD1 might be the D (6 bases). Trimming cost V 5 bases and J 9 bases, with 13 bases left between them. This CDR3 region has 12 residues. Germline assignment: CDR1 SEHNR and CDR2 FQNEAQ (reference sequence). The DNA for the CDR3 is TGTGCCAGCAGCCAAGACAGGCCTAAAGCTTTCTTT. Translating it yields CASSQDRPKAFF. The full variable domain, rest sourced from reference TRBV7-9 and TRBJ1-1, is DTGVSQNPRHKITKRGQNVTFRCDPISEHNRLYWYRQTLGQGPEFLTYFQNEAQLEKSRLLSDRFSAERPKGSFSTLEIQRTEQGDSAMYLCASSQDRPKAFFGQGTRLTVV.

The CDR3 sequence is CAAQGAPSTDTQYF. The CDR3 coding sequence is TGTGCCGCACAGGGGGCCCCTAGCACAGATACGCAGTATTTT. This sequence joins TRBV24-1 and TRBJ2-3; 9 nucleotides match TRBD1. Per the germline V gene, CDR1 is KGHDR and CDR2 is SFDVKD. J was trimmed by 0 bases and V by 12 bases; bases with no gene match: 6. The length of the CDR3 is 14 residues.

The rearrangement links TRBV20-1 to TRBJ2-1; 12 nucleotides align to TRBD1. The CDR3 loop spans 17 amino acids. With 3 bases clipped from V and 7 bases from J, the junction kept 13 bases outside the gene matches. Germline V gene data show CDR1 as DFQATT and CDR2 as SNEGSKA (reference sequence). CDR3: CSASPVTGTGGKNEQFF. DNA of the CDR3: TGCAGTGCTAGTCCGGTAACCGGGACAGGGGGCAAAAATGAGCAGTTCTTC.

The rearrangement uses TRBV7-2 and TRBJ2-5; 8 bases line up with TRBD2. The CDR3 covers 15 residues. The germline gives CDR1 SGHTA, CDR2 FQGNSA. J was trimmed by 3 bases and V by 5 bases; bases with no gene match: 8. The CDR3 DNA sequence: TGTGCCAGCAGCGCGGGGGGCGGCCCCGAAGAGACCCAGTACTTC. It specifies CASSAGGGPEETQYF.

The chain carries TRBV18 and TRBJ2-3, with 7 bases that match TRBD2. CDR1 is KGHSH and CDR2 is LQKENI in the germline V gene. The CDR3 extends over 15 amino acids. V dropped 7 bases and J dropped 0; count of bases not matched to a gene: 7. Written as DNA, the CDR3 is TGTGCCAGCTTATTAGCGGGTTCTAGCACAGATACGCAGTATTTT. It encodes CASLLAGSSTDTQYF.